Below, one TCR gamma chain is given with its context. Its antigen is not yet known. The sample holds no much larger clone one base away, and base qualities are not on file. The same CDR3 also results from other DNA sequences found in this sample. The library was generated by multiplex PCR. Sequencing was performed on an Ion Torrent PGM. The LymphoTrack kit, which has primers carrying Illumina adapters, was used to amplify TRG repertoires from roughly 210 ng of biopsy DNA. TRG amplicons were purified with AMPure XP beads, quantified on a 2100 Bioanalyzer, and pooled equimolarly. Sequencing of TRG libraries was performed on an Ion PGM instrument. In the paper's pipeline: FastX removed reads in which more than 10% of nucleotides fell below the per-patient third-quartile quality score. Alignment of reads was performed with IMGT/HighV-QUEST so that V, D and J genes were assigned, CDR3 regions were identified and functionality was assessed. After the sequences were translated into amino acids, every sequence predicted to be non-functional was thrown out. CDR3s were split into kmers, with and without positional annotation; kmer frequencies underwent PCA, and samples were clustered using all 1023 combinations of PCs 1-10. Leave-one-out cross-validation was used to validate the classification, with parameters re-optimised on the remaining samples in each round. Shannon diversity was calculated with the vegan R package from repeated random subsamples, each the size of the lowest read count. TCRdb processed the public reads again with the CATT caller, after which rows with matching DNA were combined. The V and J calls, along with clone size, are taken from TCRdb and not from the paper's own processing. The sample has some 1,600 gamma-chain clones on record, under 75% of them singletons. The top ten clonotypes cover about 5.4% of the sample.

The data were obtained in a study of intestinal T cells in coeliac disease (dated by TCRdb to 2019 to 2021). In terms of the full investigation: In the TRG cohort, coeliac patients were much younger than controls, with a mean age of 16.0 years compared with around 50 years. Duodenal biopsies from around ten coeliac disease patients and around ten non-coeliac controls were included in the TCR-delta (TRD) cohort. Duodenal biopsies from 33 coeliac disease patients and approximately 20 non-coeliac controls were included in a second, larger TCR-gamma (TRG) cohort.

The CDR3 goes from the cysteine to the phenylalanine over 15 residues. The retained sequence is limited to the CDR3, 45 bases, with the frame set at the first base. The V end gives up 2 bases and the J end 5 bases, leaving 12 bases in the junction not matched to a gene. For CDR1 and CDR2, the germline V gene lists EGSTGY and YDSYTSSV. Study-wide conclusions, independent of this receptor: FFPE-derived DNA was found to be relatively degraded, and loss of a proportion of TCR sequences in each sample was likely caused by this degradation. It was not possible to tell repeated CDR3 amino acid sequences apart from PCR duplicates. Age was significantly different between the coeliac and control groups, but splitting the analysis by age did not give a significant classification. TRG clustering correctly classified most of the roughly 54 biopsies (roughly 94%), with a reported leave-one-out accuracy of roughly 90%. All 20 or so biopsies in training were correctly classified by TRD kmer-based clustering, and a leave-one-out accuracy of 91% was reported.

Genomic DNA was extracted with the QIAamp DNA FFPE tissue kit from ten 5-um FFPE scrolls per case. Classification of coeliac disease based on the TCR repertoire was tested using fully anonymised formalin-fixed paraffin-embedded duodenal biopsies that were surplus to diagnostic needs. Recombination joined TRGV4 with TRGJ1 or TRGJ2. Sequencing input: a duodenal biopsy. The sequence was obtained from a human donor with celiac disease. For the CDR3, the sequence is CATWDEPRGDYKKLF. DNA sequence: TGTGCCACCTGGGATGAACCTCGGGGGGATTATAAGAAACTCTTT.